These T cell receptor beta chains were read from a single sample in a study of shared clonotypes between healthy human individuals. Only in-frame clones appear in the TCRdb table, and some are missing; sequencing was by immunoSEQ multiplex PCR. The data contain 1,500,000 or so clones, approximately 98.5% of them singletons. The sample comprised naive CD4+ T cells sorted from blood. These receptors came from a man aged 25 to 40 in good health. CDR3s include the opening cysteine and the closing phenylalanine or tryptophan. D genes are given only for firm matches.

>TRBV27|NA|TRBJ2-7
CASSPQSRGTEQYF
TGTGCCAGCAGTCCACAGTCTAGGGGGACCGAGCAGTACTTC
>TRBV4-1|NA|TRBJ1-4
CASSQVWEKLFF
TGCGCCAGCAGCCAAGTTTGGGAAAAACTGTTTTTT
>TRBV10-3|NA|TRBJ2-1
CAISPRGQNNEQFF
TGTGCCATCAGCCCCCGGGGCCAAAACAATGAGCAGTTCTTC
>TRBV18|TRBD1|TRBJ2-3
CASSPLQGADTQYF
TGTGCCAGCTCACCACTACAGGGGGCAGATACGCAGTATTTT
>TRBV7-9|NA|TRBJ2-5
CASRYGDQETQYF
TGTGCCAGCAGGTACGGGGACCAAGAGACCCAGTACTTC
>TRBV7-2|NA|TRBJ1-1
CASSPGTANTEAFF
TGTGCCAGCAGCCCAGGGACGGCAAACACTGAAGCTTTCTTT
>TRBV18|NA|TRBJ1-1
CASSPGGQNTEAFF
TGTGCCAGCTCACCGGGGGGACAGAACACTGAAGCTTTCTTT
>TRBV5-4|TRBD1|TRBJ2-5
CASSFHPRGLQETQYF
TGTGCCAGCAGCTTTCACCCGAGGGGGCTCCAAGAGACCCAGTACTTC
>TRBV4-1|NA|TRBJ2-7
CASSQVILPGGAANLYEQYF
TGCGCCAGCAGCCAAGTTATCCTTCCTGGCGGGGCAGCTAACCTCTACGAGCAGTACTTC
>TRBV2|NA|TRBJ1-3
CASHRDSGNTIYF
TGTGCCAGCCACAGGGACTCTGGAAACACCATATATTTT
>TRBV28|NA|TRBJ1-2
CASSSEARKGYTF
TGTGCCAGCAGTTCTGAGGCCCGTAAAGGCTACACCTTC
>TRBV5-1|NA|TRBJ2-6
CASSLVGQVYSGANVLTF
TGCGCCAGCAGCTTGGTCGGCCAGGTCTACTCTGGGGCCAACGTCCTGACTTTC
>TRBV29-1|TRBD2|TRBJ2-3
CSVEGREEGTDTQYF
TGCAGCGTTGAAGGGCGGGAGGAAGGCACAGATACGCAGTATTTT
>TRBV7-9|TRBD2|TRBJ2-7
CASSLVGSGKPYEQYF
TGTGCCAGCAGCTTAGTGGGTAGCGGGAAACCCTACGAGCAGTACTTC
>TRBV27|NA|TRBJ2-7
CASSFLGRNYEQYF
TGTGCCAGCAGTTTCCTAGGGAGAAACTACGAGCAGTACTTC
>TRBV6-5|NA|TRBJ1-4
CASSRDPRANEKLFF
TGTGCCAGCAGTCGCGACCCGCGGGCTAATGAAAAACTGTTTTTT
>TRBV5-1|NA|TRBJ2-2
CASSLIRTENTGELFF
TGCGCCAGCAGCTTAATCCGTACGGAGAACACCGGGGAGCTGTTTTTT
>TRBV4-1|NA|TRBJ2-3
CASSQDWTQYF
TGCGCCAGCAGCCAAGATTGGACGCAGTATTTT
>TRBV5-1|NA|TRBJ2-2
CASSLRTDGELFF
TGCGCCAGCAGCTTGCGGACAGACGGGGAGCTGTTTTTT
>TRBV5-5|NA|TRBJ1-5
CASSLAPGNQPQHF
TGTGCCAGCAGCTTGGCGCCAGGGAATCAGCCCCAGCATTTT
>TRBV7-9|NA|TRBJ1-2
CASSLSAIYGYTF
TGTGCCAGCAGCTTAAGTGCTATATATGGCTACACCTTC
>TRBV5-1|NA|TRBJ2-5
CASSNPGLEKTQYF
TGCGCCAGCAGCAACCCGGGACTGGAAAAGACCCAGTACTTC
>TRBV5-6|TRBD2|TRBJ2-7
CASSLRTSGSLSYEQYF
TGTGCCAGCAGCTTGAGGACTAGCGGGAGCCTCTCCTACGAGCAGTACTTC